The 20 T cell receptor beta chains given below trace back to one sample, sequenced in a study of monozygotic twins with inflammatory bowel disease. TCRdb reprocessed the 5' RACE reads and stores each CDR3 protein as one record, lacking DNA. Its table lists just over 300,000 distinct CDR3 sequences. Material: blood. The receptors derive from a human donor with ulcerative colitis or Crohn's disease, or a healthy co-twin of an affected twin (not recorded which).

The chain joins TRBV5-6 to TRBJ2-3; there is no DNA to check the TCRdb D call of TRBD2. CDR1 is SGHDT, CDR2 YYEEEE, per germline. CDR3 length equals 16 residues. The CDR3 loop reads CASSLRASGGGDTQYF.

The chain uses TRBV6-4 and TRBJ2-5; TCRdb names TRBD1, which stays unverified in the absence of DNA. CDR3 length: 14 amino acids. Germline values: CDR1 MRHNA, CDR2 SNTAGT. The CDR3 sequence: CASSDQQGTGTQYF.

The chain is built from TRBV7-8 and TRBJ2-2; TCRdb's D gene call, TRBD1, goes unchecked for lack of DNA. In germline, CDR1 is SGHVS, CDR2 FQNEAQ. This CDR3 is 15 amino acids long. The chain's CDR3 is CASSEDRGLTGELFF.

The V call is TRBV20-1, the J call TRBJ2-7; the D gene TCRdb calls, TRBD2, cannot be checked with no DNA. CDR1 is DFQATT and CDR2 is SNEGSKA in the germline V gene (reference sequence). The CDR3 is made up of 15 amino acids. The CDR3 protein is CSASRWGLAAYEQYF.

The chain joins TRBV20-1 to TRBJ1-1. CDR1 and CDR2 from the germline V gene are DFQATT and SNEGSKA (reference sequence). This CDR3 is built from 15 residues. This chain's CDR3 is CSARKGGGMNTEAFF.

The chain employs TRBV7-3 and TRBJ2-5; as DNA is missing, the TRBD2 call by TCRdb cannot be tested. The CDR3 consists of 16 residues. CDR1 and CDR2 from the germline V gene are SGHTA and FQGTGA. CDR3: CASSLRPRPVGRTQYF.

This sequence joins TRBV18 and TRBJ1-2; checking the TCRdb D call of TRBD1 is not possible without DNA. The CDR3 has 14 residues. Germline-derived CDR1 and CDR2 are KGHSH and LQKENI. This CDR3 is CASSPRDRGYGYTF.

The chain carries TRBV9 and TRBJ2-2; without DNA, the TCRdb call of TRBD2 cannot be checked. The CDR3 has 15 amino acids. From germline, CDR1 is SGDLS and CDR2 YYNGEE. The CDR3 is CASSPSGTNTGELFF. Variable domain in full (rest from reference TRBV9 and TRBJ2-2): DSGVTQTPKHLITATGQRVTLRCSPRSGDLSVYWYQQSLDQGLQFLIQYYNGEERAKGNILERFSAQQFPDLHSELNLSSLELGDSALYFCASSPSGTNTGELFFGEGSRLTVL.

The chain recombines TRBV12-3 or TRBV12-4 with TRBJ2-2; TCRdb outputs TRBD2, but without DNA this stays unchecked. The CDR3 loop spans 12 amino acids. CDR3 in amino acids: CASSFGLGELFF.

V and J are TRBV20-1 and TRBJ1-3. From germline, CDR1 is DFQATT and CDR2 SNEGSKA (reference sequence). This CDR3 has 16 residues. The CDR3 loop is CSATPENYNSGNTIYF.

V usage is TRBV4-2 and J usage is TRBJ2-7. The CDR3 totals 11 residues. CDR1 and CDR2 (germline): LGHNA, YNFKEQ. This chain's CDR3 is CASKGTTEQYF.

The CDR3 protein is CASSPGGPGEQYF. This chain joins TRBV18 and TRBJ2-7; the D gene TCRdb calls, TRBD2, cannot be checked with no DNA. The germline gives CDR1 KGHSH, CDR2 LQKENI. This CDR3 spans 13 amino acids. Filled out from reference TRBV18 and TRBJ2-7, the complete variable domain reads NAGVMQNPRHLVRRRGQEARLRCSPMKGHSHVYWYRQLPEEGLKFMVYLQKENIIDESGMPKERFSAEFPKEGPSILRIQQVVRGDSAAYFCASSPGGPGEQYFGPGTRLTVT.

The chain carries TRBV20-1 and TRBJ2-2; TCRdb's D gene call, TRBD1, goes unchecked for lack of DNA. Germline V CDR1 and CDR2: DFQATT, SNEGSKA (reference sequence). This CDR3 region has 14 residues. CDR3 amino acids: CSARDLWGTGELFF.

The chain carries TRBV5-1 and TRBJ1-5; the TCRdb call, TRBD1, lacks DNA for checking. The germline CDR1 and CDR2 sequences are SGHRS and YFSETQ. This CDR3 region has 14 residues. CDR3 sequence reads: CASSRGQGDQPQHF.

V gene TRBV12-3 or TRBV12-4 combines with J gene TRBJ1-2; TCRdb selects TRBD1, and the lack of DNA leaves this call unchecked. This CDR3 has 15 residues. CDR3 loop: CASSFRAARGYGYTF.

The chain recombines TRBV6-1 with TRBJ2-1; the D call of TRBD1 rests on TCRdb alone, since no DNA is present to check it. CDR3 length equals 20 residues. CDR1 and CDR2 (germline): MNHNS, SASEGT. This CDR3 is CASSVGQGTSPRSVYNEQFF.

The CDR3 region is CATLIDRGHGRPYNEQFF. The rearrangement uses TRBV19 and TRBJ2-1; TCRdb returns TRBD1, unconfirmable since there is no DNA. Germline-derived CDR1 and CDR2 are LNHDA and SQIVND (reference sequence). This CDR3 has 18 amino acids. The full variable domain, completed using reference TRBV19 and TRBJ2-1, is DGGITQSPKYLFRKEGQNVTLSCEQNLNHDAMYWYRQDPGQGLRLIYYSQIVNDFQKGDIAEGYSVSREKKESFPLTVTSAQKNPTAFYLCATLIDRGHGRPYNEQFFGPGTRLTVL.

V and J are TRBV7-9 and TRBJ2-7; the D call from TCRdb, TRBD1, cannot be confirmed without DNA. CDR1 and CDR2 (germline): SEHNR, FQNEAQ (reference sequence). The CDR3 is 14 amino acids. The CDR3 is CASSLDRWTYEQYF.

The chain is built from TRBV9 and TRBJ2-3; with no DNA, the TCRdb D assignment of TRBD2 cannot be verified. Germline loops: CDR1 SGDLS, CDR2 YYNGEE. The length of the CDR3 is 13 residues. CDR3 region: CASSLRLVDTQYF.

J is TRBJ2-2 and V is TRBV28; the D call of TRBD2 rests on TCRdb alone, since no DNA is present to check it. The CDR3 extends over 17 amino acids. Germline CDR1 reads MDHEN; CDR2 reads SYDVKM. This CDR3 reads CASSFRTSERLTGELFF.